This is a list of T cell receptor beta chains from one sample in a study of shared clonotypes between healthy human individuals. Sequencing used immunoSEQ multiplex PCR; TCRdb keeps in-frame clones, though not all of them. The data contain 1.6 million or so clones, approximately 96% of them singletons. The sequencing sample was made of naive CD4+ T cells sorted from blood. These TCRs come from a man aged 25-45 years in good health. Each CDR3 is given with its conserved first and last residue. Fields, in order: D gene, clone size, V gene, J gene, CDR3 DNA, CDR3 protein. A D gene is named only where the DNA matches it firmly. Size is omitted from some rows. Given values are once, few, many or a class for expanded clones.

D gene: TRBD1
clone size: -
V gene: TRBV18
J gene: TRBJ2-1
CDR3 DNA: TGTGCCAGCTCACCACAACAGGGGATGCATGAGCAGTTCTTC
CDR3 protein: CASSPQQGMHEQFF

D gene: -
clone size: -
V gene: TRBV18
J gene: TRBJ2-1
CDR3 DNA: TGTGCCAGCTCACCAGGGCGGGGAGGCGATGAGCAGTTCTTC
CDR3 protein: CASSPGRGGDEQFF

D gene: -
clone size: -
V gene: TRBV18
J gene: TRBJ2-7
CDR3 DNA: TGTGCCAGCTCACCACAGGTAAACGAGCAGTACTTC
CDR3 protein: CASSPQVNEQYF

D gene: TRBD2
clone size: -
V gene: TRBV19
J gene: TRBJ2-3
CDR3 DNA: TGTGCCAGTAGTGCCGCGGGCGGGAGGGCTCCAGATACGCAGTATTTT
CDR3 protein: CASSAAGGRAPDTQYF

D gene: -
clone size: once
V gene: TRBV11-3
J gene: TRBJ2-1
CDR3 DNA: TGTGCCAGCCAAGCGGGACAGCGGAGAGGGGAGCAGTTCTTC
CDR3 protein: CASQAGQRRGEQFF

D gene: TRBD2
clone size: -
V gene: TRBV9
J gene: TRBJ2-5
CDR3 DNA: TGTGCCAGCAGCCCAGCTAGCGGGAGTTGGGAGACCCAGTACTTC
CDR3 protein: CASSPASGSWETQYF

D gene: TRBD2
clone size: -
V gene: TRBV19
J gene: TRBJ2-7
CDR3 DNA: TGTGCCAGTAGATCTAGCGGGAGCTCCTACGAGCAGTACTTC
CDR3 protein: CASRSSGSSYEQYF

D gene: -
clone size: -
V gene: TRBV28
J gene: TRBJ2-7
CDR3 DNA: TGTGCCAGCAGTTTTGGGGGACAATCCTACGAGCAGTACTTC
CDR3 protein: CASSFGGQSYEQYF

D gene: -
clone size: few
V gene: TRBV5-4
J gene: TRBJ2-3
CDR3 DNA: TGTGCCAGCAGCTTGCCTAGCACAGATACGCAGTATTTT
CDR3 protein: CASSLPSTDTQYF

D gene: -
clone size: -
V gene: TRBV7-9
J gene: TRBJ2-7
CDR3 DNA: TGTGCCAGCAGCTTACAGGGCTACGAGCAGTACTTC
CDR3 protein: CASSLQGYEQYF

D gene: TRBD2
clone size: -
V gene: TRBV18
J gene: TRBJ2-7
CDR3 DNA: TGTGCCAGCTCGCAAACTAGCGACGAGCAGTACTTC
CDR3 protein: CASSQTSDEQYF

D gene: -
clone size: -
V gene: TRBV5-1
J gene: TRBJ1-1
CDR3 DNA: TGCGCCAGCAGCTTGGGTAGGGGGACTGAAGCTTTCTTT
CDR3 protein: CASSLGRGTEAFF

D gene: TRBD1
clone size: few
V gene: TRBV7-2
J gene: TRBJ2-4
CDR3 DNA: TGTGCCAGCAGCTCCCCCGCAGGGGGCACCAAAAACATTCAGTACTTC
CDR3 protein: CASSSPAGGTKNIQYF

D gene: TRBD2
clone size: -
V gene: TRBV5-6
J gene: TRBJ2-3
CDR3 DNA: TGTGCCAGCAGCTTGGACAGCGGGACGGATACGCAGTATTTT
CDR3 protein: CASSLDSGTDTQYF

D gene: -
clone size: -
V gene: TRBV28
J gene: TRBJ2-7
CDR3 DNA: TGTGCCAGCAGTTTGCCCGGCGGCGGGCAGTACTTC
CDR3 protein: CASSLPGGGQYF

D gene: TRBD1
clone size: -
V gene: TRBV7-2
J gene: TRBJ2-7
CDR3 DNA: TGTGCCAGCAGCCCCCGAACTGGACAGGGGACCTACGAGCAGTACTTC
CDR3 protein: CASSPRTGQGTYEQYF

D gene: TRBD1
clone size: -
V gene: TRBV5-4
J gene: TRBJ2-1
CDR3 DNA: TGTGCCAGCAGCTTCTACAGGGGATGGAGCGAGCAGTTCTTC
CDR3 protein: CASSFYRGWSEQFF

D gene: -
clone size: -
V gene: TRBV7-8
J gene: TRBJ2-7
CDR3 DNA: TGTGCCAGCAGCTTAGCACCCACAGGGTTGTACGAGCAGTACTTC
CDR3 protein: CASSLAPTGLYEQYF

D gene: TRBD1
clone size: once
V gene: TRBV30
J gene: TRBJ2-7
CDR3 DNA: TGTGCCTGGAGTGTAGGGGGCCCTAGCTCCTACGAGCAGTACTTC
CDR3 protein: CAWSVGGPSSYEQYF

D gene: -
clone size: -
V gene: TRBV27
J gene: TRBJ2-3
CDR3 DNA: TGTGCCAGCAGTTTATTAGGTTCCCGGGCCTCAGATACGCAGTATTTT
CDR3 protein: CASSLLGSRASDTQYF

D gene: TRBD2
clone size: -
V gene: TRBV10-3
J gene: TRBJ2-2
CDR3 DNA: TGTGCCATCAGACAGACTAGCGGGAGAAGCGTCGGGGAGCTGTTTTTT
CDR3 protein: CAIRQTSGRSVGELFF

D gene: -
clone size: -
V gene: TRBV6-4
J gene: TRBJ1-1
CDR3 DNA: TGTGCCAGCAGTGCGACGGTTAACACTGAAGCTTTCTTT
CDR3 protein: CASSATVNTEAFF

D gene: TRBD1
clone size: -
V gene: TRBV6-6
J gene: TRBJ1-2
CDR3 DNA: TGTGCCAGCAGTTACTCGCAGGGGGCGGGCGGCTACACCTTC
CDR3 protein: CASSYSQGAGGYTF

D gene: TRBD2
clone size: -
V gene: TRBV5-1
J gene: TRBJ2-1
CDR3 DNA: TGCGCCACCAAAAGGACTAGCGGGGAGAATGAGCAGTTCTTC
CDR3 protein: CATKRTSGENEQFF

D gene: -
clone size: -
V gene: TRBV6-1
J gene: TRBJ1-5
CDR3 DNA: TGTGCCAGCAGTGAAGCCCCGGTTTCCCCCTCCGGGTTTAGCAATCAGCCCCAGCATTTT
CDR3 protein: CASSEAPVSPSGFSNQPQHF

D gene: -
clone size: -
V gene: TRBV7-2
J gene: TRBJ2-5
CDR3 DNA: TGTGCCAGCAGCTTAAAGGCTGGGGGGCAAGAGACCCAGTACTTC
CDR3 protein: CASSLKAGGQETQYF

D gene: -
clone size: -
V gene: TRBV5-4
J gene: TRBJ2-1
CDR3 DNA: TGTGCCAGCAGCTTGTCTTGGGCCTCGTCCTACAATGAGCAGTTCTTC
CDR3 protein: CASSLSWASSYNEQFF

D gene: -
clone size: -
V gene: TRBV21-1
J gene: TRBJ2-3
CDR3 DNA: TGTGCCAGCAGCAACCGGATAGCGGGGAATAGCACAGATACGCAGTATTTT
CDR3 protein: CASSNRIAGNSTDTQYF

D gene: -
clone size: -
V gene: TRBV5-1
J gene: TRBJ1-4
CDR3 DNA: TGCGCCAGCAGCTTGGCCAGGGGTGATAATGAAAAACTGTTTTTT
CDR3 protein: CASSLARGDNEKLFF

D gene: -
clone size: -
V gene: TRBV11-3
J gene: TRBJ2-1
CDR3 DNA: TGTGCCAGCAGCCCTATGGCGGGGAGCTCCTACAATGAGCAGTTCTTC
CDR3 protein: CASSPMAGSSYNEQFF

D gene: TRBD2
clone size: -
V gene: TRBV28
J gene: TRBJ2-7
CDR3 DNA: TGTGCCAGCAGTTTGGGACTAGCGGGACCCTCCTACGAGCAGTACTTC
CDR3 protein: CASSLGLAGPSYEQYF

D gene: TRBD1
clone size: -
V gene: TRBV30
J gene: TRBJ2-7
CDR3 DNA: TGTGCCTCGTCGGGACAGGGCTACGAGCAGTACTTC
CDR3 protein: CASSGQGYEQYF

D gene: -
clone size: -
V gene: TRBV7-2
J gene: TRBJ2-7
CDR3 DNA: TGTGCCACCAAGGAAAGTGGGGGCCAATCCTACGAGCAGTACTTC
CDR3 protein: CATKESGGQSYEQYF

D gene: -
clone size: once
V gene: TRBV28
J gene: TRBJ1-2
CDR3 DNA: TGTGCCAGCAGTTTAAATACCCGGGCCTCTTTTTATGGCTACACCTTC
CDR3 protein: CASSLNTRASFYGYTF

D gene: TRBD2
clone size: -
V gene: TRBV29-1
J gene: TRBJ2-7
CDR3 DNA: TGCAGCGTTGACGGGACTAGCGTCTACGAGCAGTACTTC
CDR3 protein: CSVDGTSVYEQYF

D gene: TRBD1
clone size: -
V gene: TRBV27
J gene: TRBJ2-5
CDR3 DNA: TGTGCCACTTCGACAGGGCTGGTACAAGAGACCCAGTACTTC
CDR3 protein: CATSTGLVQETQYF

D gene: -
clone size: once
V gene: TRBV11-2
J gene: TRBJ1-4
CDR3 DNA: TGTGCCAGCAGCCCTTCGTGGGGCACTAATGAAAAACTGTTTTTT
CDR3 protein: CASSPSWGTNEKLFF

D gene: TRBD2
clone size: -
V gene: TRBV5-4
J gene: TRBJ2-5
CDR3 DNA: TGTGCCAGCAGTACCGGACTAGCGGGGGAAGAGACCCAGTACTTC
CDR3 protein: CASSTGLAGEETQYF

D gene: -
clone size: -
V gene: TRBV9
J gene: TRBJ2-5
CDR3 DNA: TGTGCCAGCAGCCCCGAGGGGGACACAAAATGGGAGACCCAGTACTTC
CDR3 protein: CASSPEGDTKWETQYF

D gene: -
clone size: -
V gene: TRBV2
J gene: TRBJ1-5
CDR3 DNA: TGTGCCAGCAGTCTACAGGGCTTGGGGAATCAGCCCCAGCATTTT
CDR3 protein: CASSLQGLGNQPQHF

D gene: -
clone size: -
V gene: TRBV29-1
J gene: TRBJ1-1
CDR3 DNA: TGCAGCGTTGATGGTGACCGGACTGAAGCTTTCTTT
CDR3 protein: CSVDGDRTEAFF

D gene: -
clone size: -
V gene: TRBV5-6
J gene: TRBJ2-5
CDR3 DNA: TGTGCCAGCAGCTCCTCCGTGGGGTCCCATGAGACCCAGTACTTC
CDR3 protein: CASSSSVGSHETQYF

D gene: TRBD1
clone size: -
V gene: TRBV19
J gene: TRBJ1-1
CDR3 DNA: TGTGGCACCCGGGACAGGGAGTTTGAAGCTTTCTTT
CDR3 protein: CGTRDREFEAFF

D gene: -
clone size: once
V gene: TRBV6-4
J gene: TRBJ2-7
CDR3 DNA: TGTGCCAGCGGGGGGTTCGGATTCTGCGAGCAGTACTTC
CDR3 protein: CASGGFGFCEQYF

D gene: -
clone size: once
V gene: TRBV5-1
J gene: TRBJ2-7
CDR3 DNA: TGCGCCAGCAGCTCGGGGCCGAGGGGTTCGTCCTACGAGCAGTACTTC
CDR3 protein: CASSSGPRGSSYEQYF

D gene: -
clone size: -
V gene: TRBV29-1
J gene: TRBJ2-1
CDR3 DNA: TGCAGCGTTCCCTCCTACAATGAGCAGTTCTTC
CDR3 protein: CSVPSYNEQFF

D gene: -
clone size: -
V gene: TRBV7-7
J gene: TRBJ2-4
CDR3 DNA: TGTGCCAGCAGCTTAAATTCTAACAGCAACCTTCAGTACTTC
CDR3 protein: CASSLNSNSNLQYF

D gene: -
clone size: -
V gene: TRBV9
J gene: TRBJ2-7
CDR3 DNA: TGTGCCAGCAGCGGGGACACCTACGAGCAGTACTTC
CDR3 protein: CASSGDTYEQYF

D gene: TRBD1
clone size: -
V gene: TRBV6-1
J gene: TRBJ1-2
CDR3 DNA: TGTGCCAGCAGCGAAGGGACAGGGGGTCGGATCTATGGCTACACCTTC
CDR3 protein: CASSEGTGGRIYGYTF

D gene: -
clone size: -
V gene: TRBV19
J gene: TRBJ2-1
CDR3 DNA: TGTGCCAGTAGCCCCCATCCACTCCGCAATGAGCAGTTCTTC
CDR3 protein: CASSPHPLRNEQFF

D gene: -
clone size: -
V gene: TRBV29-1
J gene: TRBJ1-1
CDR3 DNA: TGCAGCGTTGAAGGGAGACTGAACACTGAAGCTTTCTTT
CDR3 protein: CSVEGRLNTEAFF

D gene: -
clone size: -
V gene: TRBV9
J gene: TRBJ1-2
CDR3 DNA: TGTGCCAGCAGCGTATGGCGGACTGGACAGTTCCCTGGCGATGGCTACACCTTC
CDR3 protein: CASSVWRTGQFPGDGYTF

D gene: TRBD2
clone size: -
V gene: TRBV5-4
J gene: TRBJ2-6
CDR3 DNA: TGTGCCAGCAGCCGCACTAGCGGGAGGGACTCTGGGGCCAACGTCCTGACTTTC
CDR3 protein: CASSRTSGRDSGANVLTF

D gene: -
clone size: once
V gene: TRBV15
J gene: TRBJ2-2
CDR3 DNA: TGTGCCACCAGCGGCCGGGGCACCGGGGAGCTGTTTTTT
CDR3 protein: CATSGRGTGELFF

D gene: TRBD2
clone size: once
V gene: TRBV5-4
J gene: TRBJ2-7
CDR3 DNA: TGTGCCAGCAGCCAACTGACTAGCGGGCCCTACGAGCAGTACTTC
CDR3 protein: CASSQLTSGPYEQYF